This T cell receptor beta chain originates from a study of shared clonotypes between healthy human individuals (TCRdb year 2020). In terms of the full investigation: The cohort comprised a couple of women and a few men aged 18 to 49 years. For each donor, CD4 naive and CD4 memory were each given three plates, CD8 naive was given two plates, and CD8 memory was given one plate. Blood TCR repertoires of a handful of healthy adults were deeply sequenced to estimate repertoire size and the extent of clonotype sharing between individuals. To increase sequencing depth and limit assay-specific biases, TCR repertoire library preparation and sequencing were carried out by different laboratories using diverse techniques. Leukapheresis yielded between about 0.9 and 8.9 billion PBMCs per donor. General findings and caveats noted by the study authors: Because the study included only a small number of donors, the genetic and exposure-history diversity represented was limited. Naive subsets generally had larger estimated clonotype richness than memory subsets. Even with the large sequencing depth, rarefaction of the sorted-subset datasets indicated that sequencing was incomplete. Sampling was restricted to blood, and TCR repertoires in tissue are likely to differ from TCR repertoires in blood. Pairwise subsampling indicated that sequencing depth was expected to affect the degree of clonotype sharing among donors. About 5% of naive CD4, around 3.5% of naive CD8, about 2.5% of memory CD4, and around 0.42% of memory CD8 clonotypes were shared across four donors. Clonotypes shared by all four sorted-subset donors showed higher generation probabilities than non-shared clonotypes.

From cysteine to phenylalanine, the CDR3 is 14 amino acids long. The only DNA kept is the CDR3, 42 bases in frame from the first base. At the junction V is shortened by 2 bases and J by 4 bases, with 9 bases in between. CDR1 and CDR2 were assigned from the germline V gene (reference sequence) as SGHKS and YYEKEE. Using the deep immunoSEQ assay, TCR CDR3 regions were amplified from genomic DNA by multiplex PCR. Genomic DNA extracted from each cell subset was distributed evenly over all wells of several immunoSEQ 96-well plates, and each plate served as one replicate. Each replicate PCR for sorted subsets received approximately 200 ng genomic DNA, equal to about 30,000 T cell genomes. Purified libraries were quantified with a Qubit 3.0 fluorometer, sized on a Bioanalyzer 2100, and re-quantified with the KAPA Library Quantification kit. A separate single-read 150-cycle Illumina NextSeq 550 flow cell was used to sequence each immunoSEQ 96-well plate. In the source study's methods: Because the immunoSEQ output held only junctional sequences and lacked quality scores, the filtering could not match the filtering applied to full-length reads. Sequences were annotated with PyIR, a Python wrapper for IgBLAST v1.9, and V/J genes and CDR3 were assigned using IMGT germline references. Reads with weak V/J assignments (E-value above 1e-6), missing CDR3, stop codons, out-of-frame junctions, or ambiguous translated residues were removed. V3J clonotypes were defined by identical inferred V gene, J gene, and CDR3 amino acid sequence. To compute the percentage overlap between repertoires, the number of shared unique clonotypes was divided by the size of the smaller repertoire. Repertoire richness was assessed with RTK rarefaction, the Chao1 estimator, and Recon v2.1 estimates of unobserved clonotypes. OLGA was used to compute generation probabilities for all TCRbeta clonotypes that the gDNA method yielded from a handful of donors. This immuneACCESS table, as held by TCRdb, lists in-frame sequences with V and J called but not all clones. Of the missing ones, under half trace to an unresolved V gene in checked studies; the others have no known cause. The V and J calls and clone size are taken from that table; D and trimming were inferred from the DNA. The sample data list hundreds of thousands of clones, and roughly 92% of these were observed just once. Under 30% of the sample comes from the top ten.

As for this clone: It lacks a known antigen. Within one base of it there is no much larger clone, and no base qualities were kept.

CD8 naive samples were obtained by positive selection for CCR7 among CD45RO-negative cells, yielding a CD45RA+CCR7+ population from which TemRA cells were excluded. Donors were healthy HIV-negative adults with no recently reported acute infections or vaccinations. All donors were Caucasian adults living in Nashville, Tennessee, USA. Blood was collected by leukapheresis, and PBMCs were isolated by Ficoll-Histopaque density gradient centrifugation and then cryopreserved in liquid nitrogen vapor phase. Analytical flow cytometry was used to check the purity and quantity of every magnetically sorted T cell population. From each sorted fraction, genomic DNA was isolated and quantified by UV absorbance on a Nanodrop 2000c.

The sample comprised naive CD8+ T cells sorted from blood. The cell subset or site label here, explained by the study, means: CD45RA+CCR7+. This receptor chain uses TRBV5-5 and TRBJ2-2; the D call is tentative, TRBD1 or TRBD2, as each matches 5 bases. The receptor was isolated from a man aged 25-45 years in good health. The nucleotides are TGTGCCAGCAGCTTCCGGGACCTCACCGGGGAGCTGTTTTTT. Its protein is CASSFRDLTGELFF.